A single sample gave rise to the 23 T cell receptor beta chains below, sequenced in a study of CD8 T cells in Susac syndrome (dated by TCRdb to the late 2010s). The library relied on the immunoSEQ multiplex PCR assay. RNA was extracted using the RNeasy kit, and roughly 0.5 to 1 microgram was reverse transcribed with random hexamers. The public sequencing data were trimmed at Q25 with fastp and processed into clonotypes with MiXCR by TCRdb, which kept only in-frame beta chains. Entries are consolidated by CDR3 protein sequence, retaining the most common genes and DNA. In all, the sample holds tens of thousands of distinct CDR3 sequences, and 85% to 95% of those were seen once. The ten largest make up over 0.35% of the sample. Sequenced: CD8+ T cells from PBMCs. These receptors originate from a human donor with Susac syndrome.

The chain joins TRBV20-1 to TRBJ2-1; maybe TRBD2 (5 bases). Trimming pared 0 bases from V and 6 bases from J, leaving 9 bases between. From germline, CDR1 is DFQATT and CDR2 SNEGSKA (reference sequence). The CDR3 consists of 13 residues. CDR3 region: CSARDWLANEQFF. CDR3 DNA sequence: TGCAGTGCTAGAGATTGGCTAGCCAATGAGCAGTTCTTC.

The chain couples TRBV9 to TRBJ2-3, with TRBD2 matching over 10 bases. CDR1 is SGDLS, CDR2 YYNGEE, per germline. The junction had 6 bases not matched to a gene; V was cut back by 4 bases and J by 4 bases. This CDR3 is built from 15 residues. CDR3 residues: CASSPSGTSADTQYF. CDR3 in DNA: TGTGCCAGCAGCCCATCCGGGACTAGCGCAGATACGCAGTATTTT.

This clonotype was observed a handful of times. The chain uses TRBV14 and TRBJ1-5, with D uncertain. Trimming cost V 0 bases and J 5 bases, with 5 bases left between them. The germline V gene encodes CDR1 SGHDN and CDR2 FVKESK. This CDR3 contains 13 residues. CDR3 bases: TGTGCCAGCAGCCAAGATGGGGATCAGCCCCAGCATTTT. Its translation: CASSQDGDQPQHF.

CDR3 DNA: TGTGCCAGCAGTTTTCCCGGCCAGCTGGTAAGCGCCTCTCCAAGTTACACAGATACGCAGTATTTT. Residues: CASSFPGQLVSASPSYTDTQYF. This chain links TRBV28 with TRBJ2-3; D is undetermined. The CDR3 is 22 amino acids. Trimming took 3 bases from V and 2 from J, leaving 33 bases between them. The germline V gene has CDR1 MDHEN and CDR2 SYDVKM.

The chain links TRBV12-3 or TRBV12-4 to TRBJ2-5, with 9 bases identical to TRBD1. The CDR3 sequence is 14 residues long. V was pared by 7 bases and J by 5 bases, with 8 bases of the junction left unmatched. This CDR3 reads CASIDTGGEETQYF. CDR3 sequence (DNA): TGTGCCAGCATTGATACAGGGGGCGAGGAGACCCAGTACTTC.

The rearrangement joins TRBV10-3 to TRBJ2-1, with D tentatively TRBD1 (5 bases). Trimming shortened V by 2 bases and J by 1 base, and 12 bases separated the two germline ends. This CDR3 contains 16 residues. The germline gives CDR1 ENHRY, CDR2 SYGVKD. In DNA form, the CDR3 reads TGTGCCATCAGTGAGGGTGGCGCAGGGTCCTACAATGAGCAGTTCTTC. Translating it yields CAISEGGAGSYNEQFF.

The V gene is TRBV20-1, the J gene TRBJ2-3, with D hard to call. This CDR3 has 13 amino acids. Germline V gene lookup returns CDR1 DFQATT and CDR2 SNEGSKA (reference sequence). With 3 bases removed from V and 2 bases from J, the gap between germline ends came to 9 bases. CDR3 sequence (DNA): TGCAGTGCTAGTCAGTCCCCCACAGATACGCAGTATTTT. This codes for CSASQSPTDTQYF.

J is TRBJ2-5 and V is TRBV5-1, with D possibly matching TRBD1 (5 bases). The germline CDR1 and CDR2 sequences are SGHRS and YFSETQ. This CDR3 spans 15 amino acids. V dropped 5 bases and J dropped 0 bases, with 14 bases sitting between them. The CDR3 DNA is TGCGCCAGCAGTTATTTGCCAGGGCACCAAGAGACCCAGTACTTC. It specifies CASSYLPGHQETQYF.

J is TRBJ1-5 and V is TRBV3-1; D unresolved. Germline V lookup: CDR1 LGHDT, CDR2 YNNKEL (reference sequence). CDR3 length: 13 amino acids. V was pared by 0 bases and J by 5 bases, with 5 bases between. The chain's CDR3 is CASSQEYHQPQHF. CDR3 in DNA: TGTGCCAGCAGCCAAGAATACCATCAGCCCCAGCATTTT.

V is TRBV2 and J is TRBJ2-5; D might be TRBD2 (6 bases). This CDR3 is built from 10 residues. The ends were cut back, 10 bases at V and 4 bases at J, with 7 bases in the middle. Germline-derived CDR1 and CDR2 are SNHLY and FYNNEI. The CDR3 DNA reads TGTGCCAAGGGAGGAGAGACCCAGTACTTC. Its translation: CAKGGETQYF.

This clonotype was recorded once. This chain connects TRBV29-1 to TRBJ2-5; weak D call: TRBD1 (5 bases). The CDR3 spans 11 residues. Trimming removed 4 bases at V and 5 bases at J, with 8 bases between. CDR1 and CDR2 (germline): SQVTM, ANQGSEA. CDR3 sequence reads: CSVGQWETQYF. The CDR3 coding sequence is TGCAGCGTTGGACAGTGGGAGACCCAGTACTTC.

The sample holds one count of this clonotype. J is TRBJ2-5 and V is TRBV28; 10 bases map to TRBD2. The CDR3 has 17 amino acids. V lost 5 bases, J lost 5 bases, and 14 bases stayed unmatched. The germline CDR1 and CDR2 sequences are MDHEN and SYDVKM. CDR3 DNA sequence: TGTGCCAGCAGTCCAACCTCTAGCGGGAGCGTTCGGGAGACCCAGTACTTC. It specifies CASSPTSSGSVRETQYF.

The chain is built from TRBV7-9 and TRBJ2-1; D unresolved. This CDR3 is 15 amino acids long. Deletions cut 3 bases from V and 8 bases from J, with 17 bases between. Germline V gene lookup returns CDR1 SEHNR and CDR2 FQNEAQ (reference sequence). This chain's CDR3 is CASSLVQTGMDEQFF. The CDR3 DNA sequence: TGTGCCAGCAGCTTGGTACAGACGGGCATGGATGAGCAGTTCTTC.

J is TRBJ2-7 and V is TRBV11-2; 11 positions agree with TRBD2. Germline values: CDR1 SGHAT, CDR2 FQNNGV. V gave up 3 bases and J gave up 0 bases; unmatched junction bases: 1. The CDR3 totals 15 residues. CDR3 protein: CASSFGTSGSYEQYF. The CDR3 DNA follows: TGTGCCAGCAGCTTCGGGACTAGCGGCTCCTACGAGCAGTACTTC.

The chain uses TRBV4-1 and TRBJ2-1; D is uncertain. Looked up from germline, CDR1 is MGHRA and CDR2 is YSYEKL. The V gene lost 1 base and the J gene lost 6 bases, with 13 bases spanning the gap. There are 15 residues in the CDR3. DNA of the CDR3: TGCGCCAGCAGCCAAGCAGCCCAGTCCCCCAATGAGCAGTTCTTC. Protein product: CASSQAAQSPNEQFF.

Only one count was recorded for this clonotype. The J gene is TRBJ2-1, the V gene TRBV5-1, with D hard to call. Trimming removed 4 bases at V and 0 bases at J, with 5 bases between. The CDR3 extends over 13 amino acids. The germline V gene encodes CDR1 SGHRS and CDR2 YFSETQ. The CDR3 reads CASSGSSYNEQFF. CDR3 in DNA: TGCGCCAGCAGCGGAAGCTCCTACAATGAGCAGTTCTTC.

The chain links TRBV30 to TRBJ1-2; TRBD1 matches at 7 bases. Germline CDR1 is GTSNPN and CDR2 is SVGIG (reference sequence). The CDR3 loop spans 12 amino acids. V shed 3 bases, J shed 7 bases, and the junction held 5 bases outside the gene matches. The CDR3 is CAWRGGPPGYTF. CDR3 DNA: TGTGCCTGGAGAGGGGGCCCCCCTGGCTACACCTTC.

Comments on this clonotype: Relative to the germline gene, one junction end is altered; a read error may explain this. The CDR3 DNA is TGTGCCAGCAGTGTAGCTGGGCCCTCCTACGAGCAGTACTTC. Amino acid sequence: CASSVAGPSYEQYF. The chain couples TRBV12-3 or TRBV12-4 to TRBJ2-7; D ambiguous. This CDR3 has 14 residues.

The J gene is TRBJ1-1, the V gene TRBV6-2 or TRBV6-3, with D possibly being TRBD1 (5 bases). The CDR3 covers 12 residues. V was cut by 1 base and J by 7 bases, with 7 bases left in between. Germline CDR1 reads MNHEY; CDR2 reads SVGEGT. CDR3 region: CASSYWGSEAFF. The CDR3 DNA is TGTGCCAGCAGTTACTGGGGCAGTGAAGCTTTCTTT.

The count of this clonotype is one. The V call is TRBV20-1, the J call TRBJ2-7, with D possibly TRBD2 on 6 matching bases. V lost 4 bases and J lost 7, with 11 bases in between. Germline V gene sequence: CDR1 DFQATT, CDR2 SNEGSKA (reference sequence). The CDR3 loop spans 11 amino acids. The CDR3 nucleotides read TGCAGTGCTACTACCAGCGGGGAGCAGTACTTC. Encoded protein: CSATTSGEQYF.

V is TRBV7-6 and J is TRBJ2-3, with D uncertain. Germline CDR1 reads SGHVS; CDR2 reads FNYEAQ. CDR3 length equals 13 residues. The V end lost 5 bases, the J end lost 3 bases, and 9 bases lay between the germline ends. The CDR3 DNA reads as TGTGCCAGCAGCCTTAGCACAACAGATACGCAGTATTTT. Its protein product is CASSLSTTDTQYF.

The V call is TRBV20-1, the J call TRBJ2-2; D uncertain. Germline assignment: CDR1 DFQATT and CDR2 SNEGSKA (reference sequence). V was trimmed by 2 bases and J by 0 bases, leaving 10 bases between them. This CDR3 has 15 residues. CDR3: CSARIKSTNTGELFF. The CDR3 DNA follows: TGCAGTGCTAGAATAAAGTCGACGAACACCGGGGAGCTGTTTTTT.

J is TRBJ2-5 and V is TRBV11-2; 11 bases map to TRBD2. V shed 5 bases, J shed 3 bases, and the junction held 2 bases outside the gene matches. The germline gives CDR1 SGHAT, CDR2 FQNNGV. The CDR3 has 14 amino acids. CDR3 sequence reads: CASSQLAGEETQYF. CDR3 sequence (DNA): TGTGCCAGCAGCCAACTAGCGGGAGAAGAGACCCAGTACTTC.